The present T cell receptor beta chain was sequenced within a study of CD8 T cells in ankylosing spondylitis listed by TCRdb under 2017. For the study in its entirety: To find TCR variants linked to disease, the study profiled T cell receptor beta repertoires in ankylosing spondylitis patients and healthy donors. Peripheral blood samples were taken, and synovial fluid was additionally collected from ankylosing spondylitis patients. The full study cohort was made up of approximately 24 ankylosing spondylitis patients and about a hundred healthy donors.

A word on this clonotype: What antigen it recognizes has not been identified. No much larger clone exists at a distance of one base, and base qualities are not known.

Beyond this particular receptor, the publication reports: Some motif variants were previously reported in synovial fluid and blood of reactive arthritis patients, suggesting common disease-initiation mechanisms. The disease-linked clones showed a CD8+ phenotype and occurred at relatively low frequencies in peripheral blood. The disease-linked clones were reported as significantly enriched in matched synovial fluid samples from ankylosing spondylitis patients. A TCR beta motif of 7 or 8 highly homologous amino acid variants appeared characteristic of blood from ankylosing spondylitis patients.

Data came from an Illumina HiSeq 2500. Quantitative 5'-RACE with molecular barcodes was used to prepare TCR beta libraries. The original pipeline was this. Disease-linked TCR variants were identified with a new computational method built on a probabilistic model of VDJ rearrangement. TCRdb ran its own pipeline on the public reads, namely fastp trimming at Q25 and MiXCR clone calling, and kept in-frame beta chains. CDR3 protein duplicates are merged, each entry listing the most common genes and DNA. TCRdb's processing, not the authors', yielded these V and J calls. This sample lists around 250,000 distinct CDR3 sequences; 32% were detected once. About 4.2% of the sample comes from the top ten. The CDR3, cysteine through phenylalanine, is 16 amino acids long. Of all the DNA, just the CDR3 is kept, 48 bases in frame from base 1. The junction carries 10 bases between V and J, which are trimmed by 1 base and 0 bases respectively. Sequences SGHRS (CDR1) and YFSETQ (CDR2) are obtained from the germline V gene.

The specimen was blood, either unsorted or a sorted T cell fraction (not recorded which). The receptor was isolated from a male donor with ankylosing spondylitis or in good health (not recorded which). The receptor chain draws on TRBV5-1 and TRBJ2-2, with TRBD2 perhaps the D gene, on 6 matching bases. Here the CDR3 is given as CASSLRGLPNTGELFF. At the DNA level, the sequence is TGCGCCAGCAGCTTGAGAGGACTACCGAACACCGGGGAGCTGTTTTTT.